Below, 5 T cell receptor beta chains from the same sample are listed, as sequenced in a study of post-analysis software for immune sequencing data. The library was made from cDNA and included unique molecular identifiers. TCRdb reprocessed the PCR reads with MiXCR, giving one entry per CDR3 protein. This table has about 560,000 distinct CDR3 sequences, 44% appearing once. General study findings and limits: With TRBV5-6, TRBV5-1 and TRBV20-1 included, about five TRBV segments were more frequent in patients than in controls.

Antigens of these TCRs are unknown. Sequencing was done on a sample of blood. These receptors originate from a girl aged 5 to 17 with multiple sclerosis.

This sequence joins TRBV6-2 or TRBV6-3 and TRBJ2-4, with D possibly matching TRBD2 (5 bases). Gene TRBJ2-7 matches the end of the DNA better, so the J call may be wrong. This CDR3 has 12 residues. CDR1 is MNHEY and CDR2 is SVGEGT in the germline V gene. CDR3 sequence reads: CASSREPYEQYF. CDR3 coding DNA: TGTGCCAGCAGTCGGGAACCCTACGAGCAGTACTTC.

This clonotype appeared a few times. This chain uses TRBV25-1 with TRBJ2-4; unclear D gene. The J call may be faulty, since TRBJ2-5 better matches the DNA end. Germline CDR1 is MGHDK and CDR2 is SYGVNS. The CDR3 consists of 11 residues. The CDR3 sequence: CASSEWETQYF. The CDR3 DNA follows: TGTGCCAGCAGTGAATGGGAGACCCAGTACTTC.

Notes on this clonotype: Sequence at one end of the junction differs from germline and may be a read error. DNA for the CDR3: TGCGCCGGACCCGCGAACACCTGGGAGCTGTTTTTT. Amino acid sequence: CAGPANTWELFF. The J gene is TRBJ2-2, the V gene TRBV20-1; D remains ambiguous. The V gene's germline CDR1 is DFQATT and CDR2 SNEGSKA (reference sequence). The CDR3 runs 12 residues.

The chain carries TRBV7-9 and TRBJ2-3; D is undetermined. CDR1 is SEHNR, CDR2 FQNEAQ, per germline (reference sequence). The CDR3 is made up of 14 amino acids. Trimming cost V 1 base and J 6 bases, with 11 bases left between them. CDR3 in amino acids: CASSLDHLDDTQYF. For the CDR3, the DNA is TGTGCCAGCAGCTTAGACCACCTGGATGATACGCAGTATTTT.

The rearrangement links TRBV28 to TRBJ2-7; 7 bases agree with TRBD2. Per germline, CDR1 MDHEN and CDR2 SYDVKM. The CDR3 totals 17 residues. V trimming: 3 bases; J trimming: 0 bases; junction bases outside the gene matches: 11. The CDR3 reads CASSFRASGSSSYEQYF. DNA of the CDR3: TGTGCCAGCAGTTTTAGGGCTAGCGGATCCAGCTCCTACGAGCAGTACTTC.